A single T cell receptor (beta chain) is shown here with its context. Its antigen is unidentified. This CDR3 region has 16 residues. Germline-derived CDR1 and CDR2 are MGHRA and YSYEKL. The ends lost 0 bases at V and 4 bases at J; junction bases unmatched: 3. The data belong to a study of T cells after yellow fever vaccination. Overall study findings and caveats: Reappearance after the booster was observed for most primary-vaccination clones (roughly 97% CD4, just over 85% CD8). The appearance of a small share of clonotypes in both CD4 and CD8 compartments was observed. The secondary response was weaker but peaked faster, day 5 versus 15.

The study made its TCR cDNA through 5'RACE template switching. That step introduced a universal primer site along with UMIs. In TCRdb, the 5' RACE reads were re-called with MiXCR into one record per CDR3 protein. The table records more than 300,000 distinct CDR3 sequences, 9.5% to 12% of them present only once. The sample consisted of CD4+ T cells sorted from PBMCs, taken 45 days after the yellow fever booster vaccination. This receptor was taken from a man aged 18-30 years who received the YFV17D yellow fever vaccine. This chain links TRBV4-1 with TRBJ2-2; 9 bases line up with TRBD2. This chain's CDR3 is CASSQETSGATGELFF. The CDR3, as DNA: TGCGCCAGCAGCCAAGAGACTAGCGGAGCCACCGGGGAGCTGTTTTTT.